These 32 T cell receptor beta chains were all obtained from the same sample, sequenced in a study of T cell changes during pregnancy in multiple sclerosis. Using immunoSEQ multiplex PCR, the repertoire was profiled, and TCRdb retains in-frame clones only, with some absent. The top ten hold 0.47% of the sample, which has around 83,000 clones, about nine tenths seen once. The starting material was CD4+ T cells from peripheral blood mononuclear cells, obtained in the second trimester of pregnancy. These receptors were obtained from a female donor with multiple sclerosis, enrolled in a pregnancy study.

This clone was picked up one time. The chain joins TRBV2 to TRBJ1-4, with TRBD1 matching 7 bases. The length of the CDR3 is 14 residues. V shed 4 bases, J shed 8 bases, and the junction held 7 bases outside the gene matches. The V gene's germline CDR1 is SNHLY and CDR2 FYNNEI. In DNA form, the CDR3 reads TGTGCCAGCAGTGGGGGACAGCCGAGGGAAAAACTGTTTTTT. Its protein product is CASSGGQPREKLFF.

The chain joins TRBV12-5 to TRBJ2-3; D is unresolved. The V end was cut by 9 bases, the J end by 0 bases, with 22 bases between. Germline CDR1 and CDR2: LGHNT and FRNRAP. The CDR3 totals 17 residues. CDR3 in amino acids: CARIHLSVKSSTDTQYF. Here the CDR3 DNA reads TGTGCTAGGATTCACCTATCCGTCAAATCTAGCACAGATACGCAGTATTTT.

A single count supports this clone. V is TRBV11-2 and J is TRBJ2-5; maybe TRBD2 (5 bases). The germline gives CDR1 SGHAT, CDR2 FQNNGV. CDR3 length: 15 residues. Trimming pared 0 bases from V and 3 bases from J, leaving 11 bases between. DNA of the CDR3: TGTGCCAGCAGCTTAGATTCGGTAGCGAAAGAGACCCAGTACTTC. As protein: CASSLDSVAKETQYF.

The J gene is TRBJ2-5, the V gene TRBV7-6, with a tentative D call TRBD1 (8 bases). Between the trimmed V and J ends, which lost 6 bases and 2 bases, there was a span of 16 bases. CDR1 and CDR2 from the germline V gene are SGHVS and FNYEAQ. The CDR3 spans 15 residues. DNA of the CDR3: TGTGCCAGCAGTCCCGGACAGGGACTACAAGAGACCCAGTACTTC. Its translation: CASSPGQGLQETQYF.

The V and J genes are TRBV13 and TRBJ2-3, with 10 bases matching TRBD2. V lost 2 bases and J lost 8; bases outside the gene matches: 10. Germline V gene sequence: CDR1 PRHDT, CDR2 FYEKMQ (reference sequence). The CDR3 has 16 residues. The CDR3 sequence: CASSLKASGGGGTQYF. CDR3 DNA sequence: TGTGCCAGCAGCTTAAAGGCTAGCGGGGGTGGAGGTACGCAGTATTTT.

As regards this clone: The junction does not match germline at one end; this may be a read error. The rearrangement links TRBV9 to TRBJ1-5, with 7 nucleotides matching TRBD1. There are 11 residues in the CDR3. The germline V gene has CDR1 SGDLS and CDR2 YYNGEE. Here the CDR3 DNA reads TGTGCCAGTCCCAGGGGACAGCTCCAGCATTTT. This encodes CASPRGQLQHF.

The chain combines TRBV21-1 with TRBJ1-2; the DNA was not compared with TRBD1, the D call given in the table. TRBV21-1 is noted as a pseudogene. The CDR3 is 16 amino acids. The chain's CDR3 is CASSKKNYRGDYGYTF. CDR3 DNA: TGTGCCAGCAGCAAAAAGAATTACAGGGGGGACTATGGCTACACCTTC.

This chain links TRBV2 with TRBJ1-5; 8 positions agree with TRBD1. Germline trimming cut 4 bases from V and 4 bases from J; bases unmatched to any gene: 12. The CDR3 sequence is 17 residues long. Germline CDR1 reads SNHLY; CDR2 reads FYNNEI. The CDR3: CASSAGPGQGRNQPQHF. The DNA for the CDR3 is TGTGCCAGCAGTGCGGGTCCAGGACAGGGTAGGAATCAGCCCCAGCATTTT.

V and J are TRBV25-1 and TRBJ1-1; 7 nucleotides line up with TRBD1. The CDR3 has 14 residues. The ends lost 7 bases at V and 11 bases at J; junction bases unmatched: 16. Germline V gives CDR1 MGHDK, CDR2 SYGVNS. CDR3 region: CASNPGQTFDRAFF. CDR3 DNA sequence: TGTGCCAGCAATCCGGGACAGACGTTTGACAGGGCTTTCTTT.

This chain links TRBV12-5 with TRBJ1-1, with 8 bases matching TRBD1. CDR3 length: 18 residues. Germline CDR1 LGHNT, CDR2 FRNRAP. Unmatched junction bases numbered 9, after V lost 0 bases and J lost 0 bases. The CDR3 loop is CASGLVSRGLGMNTEAFF. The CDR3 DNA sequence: TGTGCTAGTGGTTTGGTATCCAGGGGGCTCGGGATGAACACTGAAGCTTTCTTT.

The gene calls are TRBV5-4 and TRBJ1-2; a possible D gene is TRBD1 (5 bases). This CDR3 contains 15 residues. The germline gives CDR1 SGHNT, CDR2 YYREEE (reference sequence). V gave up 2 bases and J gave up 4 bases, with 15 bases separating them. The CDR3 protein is CASSFSGMGGYGYTF. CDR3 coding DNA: TGTGCCAGCAGCTTCTCAGGGATGGGGGGCTATGGCTACACCTTC.

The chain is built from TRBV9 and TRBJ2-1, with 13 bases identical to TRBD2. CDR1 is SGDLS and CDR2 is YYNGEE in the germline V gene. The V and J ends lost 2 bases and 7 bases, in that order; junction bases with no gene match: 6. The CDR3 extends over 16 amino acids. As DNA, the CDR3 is TGTGCCAGCAGCGTTCTCGGGACTAGCGGGAAGAATGAGCAGTTCTTC. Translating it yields CASSVLGTSGKNEQFF. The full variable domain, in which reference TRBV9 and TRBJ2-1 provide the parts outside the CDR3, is DSGVTQTPKHLITATGQRVTLRCSPRSGDLSVYWYQQSLDQGLQFLIQYYNGEERAKGNILERFSAQQFPDLHSELNLSSLELGDSALYFCASSVLGTSGKNEQFFGPGTRLTVL.

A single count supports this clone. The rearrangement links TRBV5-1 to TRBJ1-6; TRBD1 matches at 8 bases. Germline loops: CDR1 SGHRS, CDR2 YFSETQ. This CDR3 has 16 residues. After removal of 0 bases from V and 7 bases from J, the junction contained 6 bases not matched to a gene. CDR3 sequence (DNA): TGCGCCAGCAGCTTGGCTGCGGACAGGGTAAATTCACCCCTCCACTTT. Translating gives CASSLAADRVNSPLHF.

The CDR3 nucleotides are TGTGCCAGCAGCCGTCGGGACTCACGTAATGAGCAGTTCTTC. Its protein is CASSRRDSRNEQFF. The chain carries TRBV7-2 and TRBJ2-1, with D maybe TRBD2 (6 bases). CDR3 length: 14 amino acids. From germline, CDR1 is SGHTA and CDR2 FQGNSA. V lost 5 bases to trimming and J lost 7 bases, with 15 bases between them.

CDR3 loop: CASSLQGDTQYF. CDR3 sequence (DNA): TGTGCCAGCAGTCTCCAGGGGGATACGCAGTATTTT. The rearrangement joins TRBV2 to TRBJ2-3, with TRBD1 as a possible D gene (6 bases). V was trimmed by 5 bases and J by 6 bases, leaving 9 bases between them. CDR3 length: 12 amino acids. Germline CDR1 is SNHLY and CDR2 is FYNNEI.

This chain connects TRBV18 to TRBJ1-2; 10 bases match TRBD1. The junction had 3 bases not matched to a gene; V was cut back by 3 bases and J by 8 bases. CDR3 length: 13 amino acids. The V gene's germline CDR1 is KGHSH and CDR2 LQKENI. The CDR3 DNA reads TGTGCCAGCTCACCGACAGGGGGCGTGGGCTACACCTTC. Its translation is CASSPTGGVGYTF.

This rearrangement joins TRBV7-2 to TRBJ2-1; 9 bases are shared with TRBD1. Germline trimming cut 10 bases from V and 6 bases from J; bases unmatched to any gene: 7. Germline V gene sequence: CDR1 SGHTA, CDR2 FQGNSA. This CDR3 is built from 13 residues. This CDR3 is CAIGTGSLNEQFF. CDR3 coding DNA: TGTGCCATCGGGACAGGGTCCCTCAATGAGCAGTTCTTC.

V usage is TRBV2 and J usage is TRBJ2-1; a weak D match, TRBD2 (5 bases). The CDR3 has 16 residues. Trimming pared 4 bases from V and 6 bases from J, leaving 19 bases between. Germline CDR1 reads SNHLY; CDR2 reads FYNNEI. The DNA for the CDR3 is TGTGCCAGCAGTGGAGACCTACAACCTAGCAGCAATGAGCAGTTCTTC. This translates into CASSGDLQPSSNEQFF.

The CDR3 reads CASSPPDSLLGEQYF. Written as DNA, the CDR3 is TGTGCCAGCAGCCCACCGGACAGTCTGTTAGGCGAGCAGTACTTC. The genes are TRBV13 and TRBJ2-7; D may be TRBD1 (6 bases). CDR1 is PRHDT, CDR2 FYEKMQ, per germline (reference sequence). Trimming took off 5 bases at V and 6 bases at J, with 20 bases between the two ends. This CDR3 is 15 amino acids long.

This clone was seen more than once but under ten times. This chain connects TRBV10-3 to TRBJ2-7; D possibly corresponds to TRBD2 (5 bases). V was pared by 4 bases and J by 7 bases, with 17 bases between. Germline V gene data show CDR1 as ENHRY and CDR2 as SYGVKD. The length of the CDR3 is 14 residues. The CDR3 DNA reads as TGTGCCATCAGTGGCCTGGGGTGGACGGGGGAGCAGTACTTC. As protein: CAISGLGWTGEQYF.

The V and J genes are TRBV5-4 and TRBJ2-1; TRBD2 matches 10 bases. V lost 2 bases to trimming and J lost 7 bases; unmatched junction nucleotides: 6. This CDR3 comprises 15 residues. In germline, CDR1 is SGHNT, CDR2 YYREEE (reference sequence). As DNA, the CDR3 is TGTGCCAGCAGCTTATCTAGCGGGAGTAAAAATGAGCAGTTCTTC. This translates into CASSLSSGSKNEQFF.

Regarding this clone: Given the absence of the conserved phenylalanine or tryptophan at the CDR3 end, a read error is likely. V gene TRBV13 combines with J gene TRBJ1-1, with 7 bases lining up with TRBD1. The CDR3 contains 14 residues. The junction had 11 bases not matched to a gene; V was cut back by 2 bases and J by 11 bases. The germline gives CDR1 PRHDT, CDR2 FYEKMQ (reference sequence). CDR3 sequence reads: CASSLSRTGHYAFL. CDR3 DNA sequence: TGTGCCAGCAGCTTAAGTCGGACAGGCCACTACGCTTTCCTT.

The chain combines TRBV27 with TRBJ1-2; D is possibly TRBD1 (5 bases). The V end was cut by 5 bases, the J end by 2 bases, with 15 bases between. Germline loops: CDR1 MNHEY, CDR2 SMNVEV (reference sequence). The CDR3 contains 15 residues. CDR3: CASSEWGGMNYGYTF. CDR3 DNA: TGTGCCAGCAGTGAATGGGGGGGTATGAACTATGGCTACACCTTC.

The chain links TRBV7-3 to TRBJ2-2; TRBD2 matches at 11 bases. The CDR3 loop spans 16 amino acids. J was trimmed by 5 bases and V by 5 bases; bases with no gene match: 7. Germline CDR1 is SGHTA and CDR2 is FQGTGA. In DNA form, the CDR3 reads TGTGCCAGCAGCCCGTATAGCGGGGGGGCGACCGGGGAGCTGTTTTTT. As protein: CASSPYSGGATGELFF.

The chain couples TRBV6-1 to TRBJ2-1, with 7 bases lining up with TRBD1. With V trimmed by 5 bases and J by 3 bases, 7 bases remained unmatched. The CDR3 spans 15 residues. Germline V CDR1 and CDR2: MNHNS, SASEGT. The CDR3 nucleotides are TGTGCCAGCAGTATTACCGGGACAGTCTACAATGAGCAGTTCTTC. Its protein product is CASSITGTVYNEQFF.

Written as DNA, the CDR3 is TGTGCCAGCTCACCAGGCGGAAAGCAACACTACGAGCAGTACTTC. Its translation: CASSPGGKQHYEQYF. The chain uses TRBV18 and TRBJ2-7; D gene ambiguous. The germline V gene has CDR1 KGHSH and CDR2 LQKENI. This CDR3 spans 15 amino acids. The ends were cut back, 2 bases at V and 3 bases at J, with 14 bases in the middle.

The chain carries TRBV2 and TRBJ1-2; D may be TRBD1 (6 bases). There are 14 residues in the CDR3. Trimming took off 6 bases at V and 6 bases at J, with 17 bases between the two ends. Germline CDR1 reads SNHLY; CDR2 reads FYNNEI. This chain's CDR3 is CASSPMGQRNGYTF. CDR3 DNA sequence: TGTGCCAGCAGCCCCATGGGACAACGGAATGGCTACACCTTC.

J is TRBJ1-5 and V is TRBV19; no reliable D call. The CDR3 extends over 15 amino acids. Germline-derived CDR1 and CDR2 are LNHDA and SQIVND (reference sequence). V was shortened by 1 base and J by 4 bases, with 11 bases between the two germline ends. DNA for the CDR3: TGTGCCAGTAGTATAGGGTACGGAGGGAATCAGCCCCAGCATTTT. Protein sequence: CASSIGYGGNQPQHF.

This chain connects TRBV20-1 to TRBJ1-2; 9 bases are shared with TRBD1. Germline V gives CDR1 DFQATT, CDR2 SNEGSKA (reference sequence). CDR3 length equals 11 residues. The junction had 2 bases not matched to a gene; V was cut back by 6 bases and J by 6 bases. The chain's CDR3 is CSAGDRDGYTF. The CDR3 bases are TGCAGTGCCGGGGACAGGGATGGCTACACCTTC.

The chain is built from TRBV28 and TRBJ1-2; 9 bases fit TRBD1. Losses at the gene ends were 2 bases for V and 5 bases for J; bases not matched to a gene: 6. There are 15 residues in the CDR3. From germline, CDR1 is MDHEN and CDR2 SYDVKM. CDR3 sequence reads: CASSLGDREGYGYTF. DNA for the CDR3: TGTGCCAGCAGTTTAGGGGACAGGGAGGGATATGGCTACACCTTC.

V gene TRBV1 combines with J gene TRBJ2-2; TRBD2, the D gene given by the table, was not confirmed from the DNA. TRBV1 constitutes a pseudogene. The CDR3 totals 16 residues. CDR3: CTSNPYEGGRTGELFF. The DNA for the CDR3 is TGCACCAGCAACCCCTATGAGGGAGGGCGGACCGGGGAGCTGTTTTTT.

CDR3 bases: TGTGCCAGTAGTAACCAGGGTTATGGCTACACCTTC. This gives the protein CASSNQGYGYTF. V usage is TRBV19 and J usage is TRBJ1-2; D perhaps matches TRBD1 (5 bases). This CDR3 comprises 12 residues. V shed 4 bases and J shed 5 bases, with 8 bases lying between them. Germline V lookup: CDR1 LNHDA, CDR2 SQIVND (reference sequence).